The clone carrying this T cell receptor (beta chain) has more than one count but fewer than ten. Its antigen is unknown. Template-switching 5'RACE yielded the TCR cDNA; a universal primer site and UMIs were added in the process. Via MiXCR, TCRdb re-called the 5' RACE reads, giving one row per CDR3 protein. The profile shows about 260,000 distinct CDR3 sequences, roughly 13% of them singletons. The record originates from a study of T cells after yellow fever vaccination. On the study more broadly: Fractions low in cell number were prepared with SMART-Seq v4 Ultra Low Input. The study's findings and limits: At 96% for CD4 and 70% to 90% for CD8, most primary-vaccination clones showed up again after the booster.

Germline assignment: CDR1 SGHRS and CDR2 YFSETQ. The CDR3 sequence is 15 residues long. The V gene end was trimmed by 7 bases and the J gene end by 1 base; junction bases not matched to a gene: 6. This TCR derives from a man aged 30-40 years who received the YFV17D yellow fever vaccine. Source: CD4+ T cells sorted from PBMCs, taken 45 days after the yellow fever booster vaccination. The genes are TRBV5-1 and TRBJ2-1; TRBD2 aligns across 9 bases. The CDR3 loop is CASGSGSISYNEQFF. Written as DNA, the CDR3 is TGCGCCAGCGGTAGCGGGAGTATTTCCTACAATGAGCAGTTCTTC.